Each of the 28 T cell receptor beta chains below was sequenced from the same sample in a study of identical twins. TCRdb recomputed calls from the 5' RACE reads with MiXCR, one row per CDR3 protein. In the table there are some 1,600,000 distinct CDR3 sequences, about 31% of which are singletons. Sequenced sample: cord blood. Every receptor here comes from a newborn girl in good health.

The chain recombines TRBV20-1 with TRBJ1-5, with 7 bases fitting TRBD1. The germline CDR1 and CDR2 sequences are DFQATT and SNEGSKA (reference sequence). Unmatched junction bases numbered 4, after V lost 4 bases and J lost 7 bases. The CDR3 is 12 residues long. The CDR3 sequence: CSAKQGRQPQHF. CDR3 sequence (DNA): TGCAGTGCTAAACAGGGGAGGCAGCCCCAGCATTTT.

The V gene is TRBV2, the J gene TRBJ2-4; D is possibly TRBD2 (6 bases). Germline-derived CDR1 and CDR2 are SNHLY and FYNNEI. The CDR3 extends over 11 amino acids. V shed 7 bases and J shed 7 bases, with 8 bases lying between them. DNA for the CDR3: TGTGCCAGCACGGAGGGGAACATTCAGTACTTC. Residues: CASTEGNIQYF.

CDR3 protein: CASSLRRGRYNEQYF. CDR3 bases: TGTGCCAGCAGTTTAAGGCGGGGGCGGTACAATGAGCAGTACTTC. The chain joins TRBV27 to TRBJ2-7; maybe TRBD2 (7 bases). V was cut by 2 bases and J by 7 bases, with 18 bases left in between. The CDR3 covers 15 residues. Per germline, CDR1 MNHEY and CDR2 SMNVEV (reference sequence).

This chain joins TRBV27 and TRBJ1-2; D ambiguous. Trimming shortened V by 8 bases and J by 2 bases, and 15 bases separated the two germline ends. CDR1 and CDR2 (germline): MNHEY, SMNVEV (reference sequence). The CDR3 extends over 14 amino acids. The DNA for the CDR3 is TGTGCCAGCGGCCGTGGCGCCCCAAACTATGGCTACACCTTC. It is translated as CASGRGAPNYGYTF.

This rearrangement joins TRBV4-2 to TRBJ2-1, with 8 bases aligning to TRBD2. The J call is uncertain, as TRBJ2-7 better fits the DNA end. This CDR3 is built from 16 residues. Per the germline V gene, CDR1 is LGHNA and CDR2 is YNFKEQ. The CDR3 spells CASSQEWTSSYNEQYF. The CDR3 DNA is TGTGCCAGCAGCCAAGAATGGACTAGCTCCTACAATGAGCAGTACTTC.

This chain links TRBV7-2 with TRBJ2-1, with 16 positions matching TRBD2. J gave up 0 bases and V 5 bases, and 7 bases lay outside the gene matches. The CDR3 sequence is 19 residues long. The germline CDR1 and CDR2 sequences are SGHTA and FQGNSA. The CDR3 here is CASSAGLAGGGSSYNEQFF. In DNA, the CDR3 is TGTGCCAGCAGCGCGGGACTAGCGGGGGGGGGTAGCTCCTACAATGAGCAGTTCTTC.

This clonotype was counted only a few times. This chain connects TRBV4-2 to TRBJ2-7; D perhaps matches TRBD2 (6 bases). This CDR3 has 15 amino acids. Germline CDR1 reads LGHNA; CDR2 reads YNFKEQ. The V end was cut by 1 base, the J end by 0 bases, with 10 bases between. CDR3 sequence (DNA): TGTGCCAGCAGCCAAGGGGGACTCCTCTCCTACGAGCAGTACTTC. This translates into CASSQGGLLSYEQYF.

This clonotype was recorded a few times. The chain couples TRBV2 to TRBJ2-7; D ambiguous. The CDR3 sequence is 11 residues long. Germline V gene sequence: CDR1 SNHLY, CDR2 FYNNEI. V lost 0 bases and J lost 9, with 6 bases in between. This chain's CDR3 is CASSEAQLQYF. DNA for the CDR3: TGTGCCAGCAGTGAAGCTCAGCTGCAGTACTTC.

The table lists this clonotype with many counts. This chain uses TRBV20-1 with TRBJ1-2; D perhaps matches TRBD1 (6 bases). CDR3 length: 14 amino acids. Germline assignment: CDR1 DFQATT and CDR2 SNEGSKA (reference sequence). The V end lost 5 bases, the J end lost 8 bases, and 21 bases lay between the germline ends. In DNA, the CDR3 is TGCAGTGCTGGGACACCCACTCCCCTGGGGGGCTACACCTTC. Translation gives CSAGTPTPLGGYTF.

The rearrangement joins TRBV9 to TRBJ2-5; 12 bases map to TRBD1. Germline trimming cut 0 bases from V and 2 bases from J; bases unmatched to any gene: 5. This CDR3 comprises 17 residues. Germline CDR1 reads SGDLS; CDR2 reads YYNGEE. This chain's CDR3 is CASSVAGDRGRQETQYF. Written as DNA, the CDR3 is TGTGCCAGCAGCGTAGCTGGGGACAGGGGGCGGCAAGAGACCCAGTACTTC.

The rearrangement joins TRBV20-1 to TRBJ2-3; D may be TRBD1 or TRBD2 (5 bases each). V gave up 3 bases and J gave up 6 bases, with 10 bases separating them. The germline V gene has CDR1 DFQATT and CDR2 SNEGSKA (reference sequence). The CDR3 runs to 12 residues. The CDR3 here is CSASEGRDTQYF. The CDR3 nucleotides are TGCAGTGCTAGCGAGGGGCGCGATACGCAGTATTTT.

This clonotype was seen a handful of times. The chain couples TRBV6-2 or TRBV6-3 to TRBJ1-4; no reliable D call. Looked up from germline, CDR1 is MNHEY and CDR2 is SVGEGT. CDR3 length: 15 amino acids. The V gene lost 2 bases and the J gene lost 8 bases, with 15 bases spanning the gap. CDR3 sequence reads: CASSYPTASSEKLFF. As DNA, the CDR3 is TGTGCCAGCAGTTACCCCACAGCCTCTTCGGAAAAACTGTTTTTT.

Worth noting for this clonotype: At one end, the junction sequence differs from germline, possibly due to a read error. The chain employs TRBV7-2 and TRBJ1-6; D is unresolved. Germline CDR1 and CDR2: SGHTA and FQGNSA. The CDR3 covers 13 residues. CDR3 nucleotides: TGTGCCAGCAGCCTCGGGCTGAATTCACCCCCCCACTTT. Its translation is CASSLGLNSPPHF.

This chain joins TRBV4-1 and TRBJ2-5; 10 bases align to TRBD2. Germline V gene sequence: CDR1 MGHRA, CDR2 YSYEKL. The CDR3 loop spans 17 amino acids. V gave up 1 base and J gave up 11 bases; unmatched junction bases: 16. The CDR3 sequence: CASSQALSSGSHNEQYF. The CDR3 nucleotides are TGCGCCAGCAGCCAAGCCCTCTCTAGCGGGAGTCACAATGAGCAGTACTTC.

V usage is TRBV20-1 and J usage is TRBJ1-4; the match to TRBD1 covers 9 bases. CDR3 length: 15 amino acids. CDR1 is DFQATT, CDR2 SNEGSKA, per germline (reference sequence). J gave up 3 bases and V 5 bases, and 7 bases lay outside the gene matches. CDR3 amino acids: CSAVQGARANEKLFF. In DNA form, the CDR3 reads TGCAGTGCTGTACAGGGGGCGCGAGCTAATGAAAAACTGTTTTTT.

J is TRBJ2-7 and V is TRBV5-6, with no clear D. The V end was cut by 1 base, the J end by 0 bases, with 5 bases between. Germline CDR1 is SGHDT and CDR2 is YYEEEE. The CDR3 runs 13 residues. CDR3 region: CASSLTISYEQYF. As DNA, the CDR3 is TGTGCCAGCAGCTTGACTATCTCCTACGAGCAGTACTTC.

A few counts support this clonotype. CDR3: CASVPALTTNEKLFF. DNA for the CDR3: TGTGCCAGCGTGCCAGCTTTAACAACTAATGAAAAACTGTTTTTT. V is TRBV11-2 and J is TRBJ1-4; the D is unclear. The V gene lost 8 bases and the J gene lost 0 bases, with 13 bases spanning the gap. Germline V gives CDR1 SGHAT, CDR2 FQNNGV. This CDR3 has 15 residues.

This clonotype has at least ten counts. J is TRBJ1-1 and V is TRBV12-3 or TRBV12-4; no firm D call. The CDR3 totals 14 residues. With 6 bases removed from V and 0 bases from J, the gap between germline ends came to 11 bases. CDR3 in amino acids: CASSSGVLNTEAFF. The CDR3 DNA reads as TGTGCCAGCAGCTCCGGGGTCCTGAACACTGAAGCTTTCTTT.

This clonotype was recorded a few times. This chain links TRBV20-1 with TRBJ2-3; 10 bases map to TRBD2. With 4 bases clipped from V and 0 bases from J, the junction kept 10 bases outside the gene matches. The CDR3 consists of 17 residues. Germline V gives CDR1 DFQATT, CDR2 SNEGSKA (reference sequence). The CDR3 DNA reads TGCAGTGCTACCCTAGCGGGAGAATGGGTTAGCACAGATACGCAGTATTTT. This sequence encodes CSATLAGEWVSTDTQYF.

The table lists this clonotype with a few counts. The CDR3 region has the DNA TGCGCCAGCAGCCGATCGACTAGCGGGGGGGCAACGTCCTACAATGAGCAGTTCTTC. This codes for CASSRSTSGGATSYNEQFF. The V and J genes are TRBV4-1 and TRBJ2-1; TRBD2 matches at 14 bases. The J segment lost 1 base and the V segment lost 4 bases, leaving 9 bases of the junction unmatched. Germline V gene lookup returns CDR1 MGHRA and CDR2 YSYEKL. There are 19 residues in the CDR3.

The V call is TRBV7-2, the J call TRBJ1-6; 7 positions match TRBD1. After removal of 7 bases from V and 5 bases from J, the junction contained 11 bases not matched to a gene. CDR1 SGHTA and CDR2 FQGNSA come from the germline V gene. The CDR3 is 16 residues long. The CDR3 DNA follows: TGTGCCAGCACCCTAGACAGGGCCACTAATAATTCACCCCTCCACTTT. Protein sequence: CASTLDRATNNSPLHF.

The chain joins TRBV28 to TRBJ2-7, with 8 bases matching TRBD1. The length of the CDR3 is 13 residues. From germline, CDR1 is MDHEN and CDR2 SYDVKM. V lost 10 bases to trimming and J lost 1 base; unmatched junction nucleotides: 6. CDR3 sequence: CATSDRVSYEQYF. Here the CDR3 DNA reads TGTGCCACCTCGGACAGGGTGTCCTACGAGCAGTACTTC.

V usage is TRBV6-6 and J usage is TRBJ2-1; unclear D gene. V dropped 10 bases and J dropped 2 bases, with 3 bases sitting between them. CDR1 is MNHNY, CDR2 SVGAGI, per germline (reference sequence). This CDR3 has 10 residues. CDR3 DNA: TGTGCCACCGCCTACAATGAGCAGTTCTTC. Amino acid sequence: CATAYNEQFF.

The chain couples TRBV20-1 to TRBJ2-1, with 10 bases that match TRBD2. Germline trimming cut 1 base from V and 7 bases from J; bases unmatched to any gene: 7. This CDR3 has 15 residues. Per the germline V gene, CDR1 is DFQATT and CDR2 is SNEGSKA (reference sequence). CDR3 sequence (DNA): TGCAGTGCTAGAGTAAGCGGGAGGGCCCGGAATGAGCAGTTCTTC. Protein product: CSARVSGRARNEQFF.

This clonotype was found a few times. The V call is TRBV20-1, the J call TRBJ2-1; 9 bases align to TRBD2. Germline V gene sequence: CDR1 DFQATT, CDR2 SNEGSKA (reference sequence). The V segment lost 7 bases and the J segment 10 bases; nucleotides outside the gene matches: 14. The CDR3 runs to 14 residues. In nucleotides, the CDR3 is TGCAGTGTTCTTCGGACTAGCGCAAGGGGGGAGCAGTTCTTC. Its translation is CSVLRTSARGEQFF.

V usage is TRBV20-1 and J usage is TRBJ2-3, with D perhaps TRBD2 (6 bases). The CDR3 loop spans 15 amino acids. In germline, CDR1 is DFQATT, CDR2 SNEGSKA (reference sequence). V gave up 2 bases and J gave up 6 bases, with 18 bases separating them. The CDR3 sequence: CSARHASGRSDTQYF. The CDR3 bases are TGCAGTGCTAGACATGCCTCCGGGAGATCGGATACGCAGTATTTT.

V is TRBV7-9 and J is TRBJ1-4; 8 positions match TRBD1. V was clipped by 8 bases and J by 7 bases; unmatched bases: 6. The germline gives CDR1 SEHNR, CDR2 FQNEAQ (reference sequence). The CDR3 has 13 amino acids. This chain's CDR3 is CASPGTGTEKLFF. The CDR3 DNA sequence: TGTGCCAGCCCCGGGACAGGAACTGAAAAACTGTTTTTT.

Remarks on this clonotype: An end of the junction does not agree with germline; a read error may underlie this. The chain uses TRBV4-2 and TRBJ2-3, with TRBD1 matching 9 bases. CDR3 length: 15 residues. In germline, CDR1 is LGHNA, CDR2 YNFKEQ. This CDR3 is CVSSQSGQGPDTQYF. Written as DNA, the CDR3 is TGTGTCAGCAGCCAGTCGGGACAGGGCCCAGATACGCAGTATTTT.